A selection of T cell receptor beta chains follows, all from one sample in a study of blood T cell repertoires in COVID-19. TCRdb keeps only in-frame clones here, not all; method: immunoSEQ multiplex PCR. This table holds approximately 190,000 clones, around three quarters found once. Specimen: peripheral blood. The receptors come from a man in his 60s with active or convalescent COVID-19. CDR3s include the opening cysteine and the closing phenylalanine or tryptophan. Fields, in order: J gene, D gene, V gene, clone size, CDR3 protein, CDR3 DNA. The D gene is left open where the match is weak. Not every row has a clone size; where given, it reads once, few, many or a size class.

j_gene: TRBJ2-7; d_gene: TRBD1; v_gene: TRBV27; abundance: .; CDR3aa: CASSIRRDSPPYEQYF; CDR3nt: TGTGCCAGCAGTATACGCCGGGACAGCCCTCCCTACGAGCAGTACTTC
j_gene: TRBJ2-5; d_gene: TRBD1; v_gene: TRBV5-6; abundance: few; CDR3aa: CASSGTAETQYF; CDR3nt: TGTGCCAGCAGCGGGACAGCAGAGACCCAGTACTTC
j_gene: TRBJ2-1; d_gene: .; v_gene: TRBV14; abundance: once; CDR3aa: CASSPRTGYSYNEQFF; CDR3nt: TGTGCCAGCAGCCCCCGGACTGGTTACTCCTACAATGAGCAGTTCTTC
j_gene: TRBJ1-6; d_gene: TRBD1; v_gene: TRBV9; abundance: .; CDR3aa: CASSVGQGARSLHF; CDR3nt: TGTGCCAGCAGCGTAGGACAGGGGGCGCGATCCCTCCACTTT
j_gene: TRBJ2-7; d_gene: .; v_gene: TRBV4-3; abundance: .; CDR3aa: CASSPTGYGYDEQYF; CDR3nt: TGCGCCAGCAGCCCCACCGGGTACGGGTATGACGAGCAGTACTTC
j_gene: TRBJ1-3; d_gene: .; v_gene: TRBV11-3; abundance: .; CDR3aa: CASRATARGNTIYF; CDR3nt: TGTGCCAGCAGGGCGACAGCTCGGGGAAACACCATATATTTT
j_gene: TRBJ1-6; d_gene: TRBD1; v_gene: TRBV11-2; abundance: few; CDR3aa: CASSPRTGLHSPLHF; CDR3nt: TGTGCCAGCAGCCCTCGGACAGGGCTCCATTCACCCCTCCACTTT
j_gene: TRBJ1-3; d_gene: .; v_gene: TRBV9; abundance: .; CDR3aa: CASSPSGTAGNTIYF; CDR3nt: TGTGCCAGCAGCCCGTCAGGGACTGCGGGAAACACCATATATTTT
j_gene: TRBJ2-1; d_gene: .; v_gene: TRBV18; abundance: once; CDR3aa: CASSLDWNNEQFF; CDR3nt: TGTGCCAGCTCTCTGGACTGGAACAATGAGCAGTTCTTC
j_gene: TRBJ2-7; d_gene: .; v_gene: TRBV7-9; abundance: .; CDR3aa: CASSLDTGNDEQYF; CDR3nt: TGTGCCAGCAGCTTAGACACAGGGAACGACGAGCAGTACTTC
j_gene: TRBJ1-4; d_gene: .; v_gene: TRBV7-9; abundance: .; CDR3aa: CALGGADEKLFF; CDR3nt: TGTGCCCTAGGTGGGGCGGATGAAAAACTGTTTTTT
j_gene: TRBJ1-5; d_gene: .; v_gene: TRBV18; abundance: .; CDR3aa: CASSRGGDQPQHF; CDR3nt: TGTGCCAGCTCACGAGGAGGAGATCAGCCCCAGCATTTT
j_gene: TRBJ2-1; d_gene: TRBD2; v_gene: TRBV4-3; abundance: .; CDR3aa: CASSQDSSGSPDEQFF; CDR3nt: TGCGCCAGCAGCCAAGATTCTAGCGGGAGTCCCGATGAGCAGTTCTTC
j_gene: TRBJ2-7; d_gene: TRBD2; v_gene: TRBV18; abundance: few; CDR3aa: CASSPGLAGGSEQYF; CDR3nt: TGTGCCAGCTCACCGGGACTAGCGGGAGGGAGCGAGCAGTACTTC
j_gene: TRBJ2-3; d_gene: .; v_gene: TRBV5-4; abundance: few; CDR3aa: CASSLVAGAGDTQYF; CDR3nt: TGTGCCAGCAGCTTGGTGGCAGGGGCAGGGGATACGCAGTATTTT
j_gene: TRBJ1-1; d_gene: TRBD1; v_gene: TRBV18; abundance: .; CDR3aa: CASSPPGTAEPLGTEAFF; CDR3nt: TGTGCCAGCTCACCACCAGGGACAGCCGAACCATTGGGCACTGAAGCTTTCTTT
j_gene: TRBJ1-5; d_gene: TRBD1; v_gene: TRBV10-3; abundance: .; CDR3aa: CAISPSGGYQPQHF; CDR3nt: TGTGCCATCAGTCCTTCAGGGGGATATCAGCCCCAGCATTTT
j_gene: TRBJ2-1; d_gene: .; v_gene: TRBV6-5; abundance: .; CDR3aa: CASSYSPVVKYEQFF; CDR3nt: TGTGCCAGCAGTTACTCGCCAGTTGTCAAGTATGAGCAGTTCTTC
j_gene: TRBJ2-7; d_gene: TRBD1; v_gene: TRBV27; abundance: .; CDR3aa: CASSVQGVLYEQYF; CDR3nt: TGTGCCAGCAGTGTCCAGGGGGTACTCTACGAGCAGTACTTC
j_gene: TRBJ2-7; d_gene: .; v_gene: TRBV9; abundance: .; CDR3aa: CASSVAGSDIKQYF; CDR3nt: TGTGCCAGCAGCGTAGCTGGCTCAGATATCAAGCAGTACTTC
j_gene: TRBJ2-7; d_gene: TRBD2; v_gene: TRBV5-4; abundance: .; CDR3aa: CASSPTSGSEYEQYF; CDR3nt: TGTGCCAGCAGCCCCACTAGCGGGAGTGAATACGAGCAGTACTTC
j_gene: TRBJ2-7; d_gene: TRBD1; v_gene: TRBV10-3; abundance: .; CDR3aa: CAINRGREQYF; CDR3nt: TGTGCCATCAACAGGGGGCGCGAGCAGTACTTC
j_gene: TRBJ2-5; d_gene: TRBD1; v_gene: TRBV7-6; abundance: .; CDR3aa: CASSSPTGTGETQYF; CDR3nt: TGTGCCAGCAGCTCCCCGACAGGGACCGGAGAGACCCAGTACTTC
j_gene: TRBJ2-7; d_gene: .; v_gene: TRBV11-2; abundance: few; CDR3aa: CASSLILYEQYF; CDR3nt: TGTGCCAGCAGCTTAATCCTCTACGAGCAGTACTTC
j_gene: TRBJ2-5; d_gene: .; v_gene: TRBV19; abundance: .; CDR3aa: CASSSFRQETQYF; CDR3nt: TGTGCCAGTAGTAGCTTCAGGCAAGAGACCCAGTACTTC
j_gene: TRBJ1-4; d_gene: .; v_gene: TRBV24-1; abundance: .; CDR3aa: CATSDPGTTTNEKLFF; CDR3nt: TGTGCCACCAGTGATCCCGGGACAACAACTAATGAAAAACTGTTTTTT
j_gene: TRBJ2-4; d_gene: TRBD2; v_gene: TRBV28; abundance: .; CDR3aa: CASSPGLVENIQYF; CDR3nt: TGTGCCAGCAGCCCCGGACTAGTAGAAAACATTCAGTACTTC
j_gene: TRBJ2-1; d_gene: TRBD2; v_gene: TRBV10-1; abundance: once; CDR3aa: CASSGQLRTSGGGCNEQFF; CDR3nt: TGCGCCAGCAGTGGCCAACTTAGGACTAGCGGGGGGGGATGCAATGAGCAGTTCTTC
j_gene: TRBJ2-5; d_gene: TRBD2; v_gene: TRBV3-1/TRBV3-2; abundance: once; CDR3aa: CASSPDPFSTGGLGTQYF; CDR3nt: TGTGCCAGCAGCCCAGACCCCTTTAGTACGGGAGGGCTTGGGACCCAGTACTTC